This T cell receptor (beta chain) was documented in a study of T cells expressing NK-cell markers. Notes on the study in general: Similarly, these clonotypes led the CD3+CD56-NKG2C+ fraction as well in several donors. The dominant NKG2C+ clonotypes represented about 1.0-7.0% of CD8+ T cells in five or six donors.

Of note for this clonotype: Its antigen remains unidentified.

The TCR beta cDNA came from 5'RACE template switching with UMIs. TCRdb re-analyzed the 5' RACE reads; it lists each CDR3 protein once, without DNA. The listing contains about 460,000 distinct CDR3 sequences. The germline V gene encodes CDR1 SQVTM and CDR2 ANQGSEA. CDR3 length: 14 amino acids. The rearrangement joins TRBV29-1 to TRBJ1-1; TCRdb proposes TRBD1, but this gene call is untestable without DNA. Sequenced input: blood T cells: a sorted CD56 or NKG2C T cell subset, CD4+ or CD8+ T cells, or bulk PBMC T cells (not recorded which). The sequence came from a woman in her 50s in good health. CDR3 in amino acids: CSGSQGARNTEAFF.